Each of the 29 T cell receptor beta chains below was sequenced from the same sample in a study of T-cell memory formation after mild COVID-19. TCRdb recomputed calls from the 5' RACE reads with MiXCR, one row per CDR3 protein. The data hold hundreds of thousands of distinct CDR3 sequences, with 20% to 25% observed a single time. Sequences were obtained from PBMCs or a T cell subset sorted from them (not recorded which). The source is an adult woman who had mild COVID-19 (a few samples of this study predate the infection). Cell type and time point are not known.

This clonotype was picked up one time. The gene calls are TRBV2 and TRBJ1-5; weak D call: TRBD1 (5 bases). The V gene's germline CDR1 is SNHLY and CDR2 FYNNEI. The CDR3 contains 16 residues. V lost 0 bases and J 4 bases, leaving 13 bases between the germline ends. CDR3 sequence: CASSEAGAARNQPQHF. The CDR3 DNA reads TGTGCCAGCAGTGAAGCAGGGGCAGCTCGAAATCAGCCCCAGCATTTT.

This clonotype was counted between two and nine times. The rearrangement joins TRBV25-1 to TRBJ2-7; D unclear. Germline V gives CDR1 MGHDK, CDR2 SYGVNS. Trimming pared 4 bases from V and 5 bases from J, leaving 15 bases between. The CDR3 has 14 amino acids. The CDR3 DNA follows: TGTGCCAGCAGTGGAACAGTTTCCCCGAACGAGCAGTACTTC. Residues: CASSGTVSPNEQYF.

The table lists this clonotype with a few counts. The chain is built from TRBV4-1 and TRBJ2-7, with D unclear. CDR3 length: 12 amino acids. Trimming took off 0 bases at V and 8 bases at J, with 8 bases between the two ends. Germline CDR1 MGHRA, CDR2 YSYEKL. CDR3 amino acids: CASSQDPSQQYF. Here the CDR3 DNA reads TGCGCCAGCAGCCAAGACCCCTCTCAGCAGTACTTC.

This clonotype was counted a few times. DNA of the CDR3: TGTGCCAGCGCCAGGACGACCACTGAAGCTTTCTTT. Translation gives CASARTTTEAFF. This rearrangement joins TRBV7-9 to TRBJ1-1; D unclear. The CDR3 totals 12 residues. Trimming cost V 8 bases and J 4 bases, with 11 bases left between them. The V gene's germline CDR1 is SEHNR and CDR2 FQNEAQ (reference sequence).

In this sample, this clonotype turned up a few times. CDR3: CASSLPLSIRAPAYEQYF. The CDR3 bases are TGTGCCAGCAGCTTACCACTCTCTATTAGAGCCCCCGCTTACGAGCAGTACTTC. The rearrangement joins TRBV7-6 to TRBJ2-7; D gene unclear. The germline V gene has CDR1 SGHVS and CDR2 FNYEAQ. This CDR3 region has 18 residues. V lost 2 bases, J lost 4 bases, and 24 bases lay in between.

The chain joins TRBV9 to TRBJ2-7, with D perhaps given as TRBD1 or TRBD2 (5 bases each). The CDR3 covers 14 residues. V was trimmed by 3 bases and J by 5 bases, leaving 15 bases between them. Germline-derived CDR1 and CDR2 are SGDLS and YYNGEE. CDR3 residues: CASSETGALDEQYF. For the CDR3, the DNA is TGTGCCAGCAGCGAAACCGGGGCCCTAGACGAGCAGTACTTC.

This clonotype was counted between two and nine times. This chain connects TRBV7-2 to TRBJ1-6; TRBD1 matches at 7 bases. Germline values: CDR1 SGHTA, CDR2 FQGNSA. The CDR3 runs 14 residues. The J segment lost 10 bases and the V segment lost 5 bases, leaving 8 bases of the junction unmatched. The CDR3 is CASSSRTGNSPLHF. The CDR3 DNA reads TGTGCCAGCAGCAGCCGGACAGGCAACTCACCCCTCCACTTT.

The rearrangement links TRBV7-9 to TRBJ2-3, with 12 bases matching TRBD2. Germline trimming cut 8 bases from V and 4 bases from J; bases unmatched to any gene: 10. This CDR3 is built from 16 residues. Germline CDR1 and CDR2: SEHNR and FQNEAQ (reference sequence). This CDR3 is CASGSTSGSSPDTQYF. The CDR3 coding sequence is TGTGCCAGCGGATCGACTAGCGGGAGTAGCCCAGATACGCAGTATTTT.

This clonotype occurred a few times. The rearrangement links TRBV10-3 to TRBJ2-7, with D tentatively TRBD2 (7 bases). CDR3 size: 15 residues. The germline V gene has CDR1 ENHRY and CDR2 SYGVKD. V shed 8 bases and J shed 4 bases, with 21 bases lying between them. CDR3 protein: CAIGGGSGSFYEQYF. The CDR3 DNA follows: TGTGCCATCGGAGGGGGTAGCGGGTCCTTTTACGAGCAGTACTTC.

V gene TRBV6-4 combines with J gene TRBJ2-3; D not resolved. Germline lookup yields CDR1 MRHNA and CDR2 SNTAGT. CDR3 length: 15 residues. Trimming left V 3 bases short and J 1 base short, with 11 bases between. The CDR3 DNA reads as TGTGCCAGCAGTGAAGAGGATTCCGGCACAGATACGCAGTATTTT. Residues: CASSEEDSGTDTQYF.

CDR3 in amino acids: CASSWGLGGNTIYF. The CDR3 nucleotides read TGCGCCAGCAGCTGGGGGCTAGGAGGAAACACCATATATTTT. The chain employs TRBV5-1 and TRBJ1-3; D may be TRBD1 (6 bases). The CDR3 covers 14 residues. Germline V gene lookup returns CDR1 SGHRS and CDR2 YFSETQ. The V end was cut by 3 bases, the J end by 4 bases, with 11 bases between.

This clonotype was observed a handful of times. The chain employs TRBV5-1 and TRBJ1-1; 11 nucleotides match TRBD1. V lost 3 bases and J lost 3; bases outside the gene matches: 7. The germline V gene encodes CDR1 SGHRS and CDR2 YFSETQ. The CDR3 runs 16 residues. The CDR3 spells CASSSGTGGIDTEAFF. The CDR3 DNA reads TGCGCCAGCAGCTCCGGGACAGGGGGTATCGACACTGAAGCTTTCTTT.

The chain joins TRBV4-3 to TRBJ2-7; D possibly corresponds to TRBD1 (5 bases). The ends were cut back, 4 bases at V and 4 bases at J, with 14 bases in the middle. CDR1 is LGHNA and CDR2 is YSLEER in the germline V gene. This CDR3 is 14 amino acids long. In DNA form, the CDR3 reads TGCGCCAGCAGCCTAGGGGCTAGTGGGTACGAGCAGTACTTC. Its protein product is CASSLGASGYEQYF.

This clonotype was counted between two and nine times. The genes are TRBV4-2 and TRBJ2-5, with TRBD2 matching over 13 bases. The CDR3 runs to 20 residues. Germline-derived CDR1 and CDR2 are LGHNA and YNFKEQ. Losses at the gene ends were 3 bases for V and 2 bases for J; bases not matched to a gene: 15. The CDR3 loop is CASSHLRSLAGGSGQETQYF. For the CDR3, the DNA is TGTGCCAGCAGCCACCTACGGTCACTAGCGGGGGGGTCTGGGCAAGAGACCCAGTACTTC.

The chain combines TRBV6-2 or TRBV6-3 with TRBJ1-1; no reliable D call. Germline V lookup: CDR1 MNHEY, CDR2 SVGEGT. The CDR3 runs 14 residues. Trimming pared 6 bases from V and 1 base from J, leaving 12 bases between. In nucleotides, the CDR3 is TGTGCCAGCAGGTGGGCTTCCGGGAACACTGAAGCTTTCTTT. As protein: CASRWASGNTEAFF.

This clonotype was counted between two and nine times. The chain uses TRBV12-3 or TRBV12-4 and TRBJ2-3; possibly TRBD2 for D (7 bases). V gave up 6 bases and J gave up 1 base, with 17 bases separating them. The CDR3 is made up of 16 amino acids. In nucleotides, the CDR3 is TGTGCCAGCAGCTCTTGGGGGGGCGGCCGCACAGATACGCAGTATTTT. Its translation is CASSSWGGGRTDTQYF.

This clonotype was picked up many times. The V and J genes are TRBV7-9 and TRBJ2-7; D remains unclear. CDR3 length equals 14 residues. V dropped 3 bases and J dropped 0 bases, with 9 bases sitting between them. CDR1 and CDR2 from the germline V gene are SEHNR and FQNEAQ (reference sequence). CDR3 amino acids: CASSFSTSSYEQYF. The CDR3 region has the DNA TGTGCCAGCAGCTTCTCGACAAGCTCCTACGAGCAGTACTTC.

The chain joins TRBV7-8 to TRBJ1-1; D call uncertain. V lost 1 base and J 1 base, leaving 7 bases between the germline ends. Germline V CDR1 and CDR2: SGHVS, FQNEAQ. The length of the CDR3 is 14 residues. In DNA, the CDR3 is TGTGCCAGCAGCTTAGGGTGGTCGAACACTGAAGCTTTCTTT. It yields the protein CASSLGWSNTEAFF. Full variable domain (remainder filled in from reference TRBV7-8 and TRBJ1-1): GAGVSQSPRYKVAKRGQDVALRCDPISGHVSLFWYQQALGQGPEFLTYFQNEAQLDKSGLPSDRFFAERPEGSVSTLKIQRTQQEDSAVYLCASSLGWSNTEAFFGQGTRLTVV.

The chain joins TRBV7-2 to TRBJ1-2; D is ambiguous. Trimming cost V 1 base and J 7 bases, with 16 bases left between them. Germline CDR1 is SGHTA and CDR2 is FQGNSA. This CDR3 is built from 15 residues. CDR3 loop: CASSLGSASSFGYTF. CDR3 coding DNA: TGTGCCAGCAGCTTAGGGTCCGCAAGTTCCTTTGGCTACACCTTC.

This clonotype was detected only a few times. J is TRBJ1-2 and V is TRBV20-1; TRBD1 matches 7 bases. The CDR3 loop spans 14 amino acids. The V segment lost 5 bases and the J segment 2 bases; nucleotides outside the gene matches: 8. In germline, CDR1 is DFQATT, CDR2 SNEGSKA (reference sequence). The CDR3 region has the DNA TGCAGTGCTGAAACAGGGGCCGTCAACTATGGCTACACCTTC. It is translated as CSAETGAVNYGYTF.

This clonotype was picked up a small number of times. The chain employs TRBV7-9 and TRBJ2-3; unclear D gene. Trimming cost V 1 base and J 3 bases, with 8 bases left between them. The CDR3 is made up of 14 amino acids. From germline, CDR1 is SEHNR and CDR2 FQNEAQ (reference sequence). The CDR3: CASSLVSATDTQYF. The CDR3, as DNA: TGTGCCAGCAGCTTAGTGAGTGCTACAGATACGCAGTATTTT.

The V and J genes are TRBV11-2 and TRBJ1-1; tentative D call: TRBD1 (6 bases). The CDR3 loop spans 14 amino acids. V lost 3 bases and J 3 bases, leaving 11 bases between the germline ends. From germline, CDR1 is SGHAT and CDR2 FQNNGV. Written as DNA, the CDR3 is TGTGCCAGCAGCTTGAGGGGGATACACACTGAAGCTTTCTTT. Its translation: CASSLRGIHTEAFF.

This clonotype has only a few counts. The chain carries TRBV7-3 and TRBJ2-3, with 12 bases that match TRBD2. J lost 2 bases, V lost 5 bases, and 2 bases had no gene match. Germline V lookup: CDR1 SGHTA, CDR2 FQGTGA. The CDR3 sequence is 15 residues long. The CDR3 protein is CASSRLAGDTDTQYF. The CDR3 nucleotides read TGTGCCAGCAGCCGACTAGCGGGAGACACAGATACGCAGTATTTT.

This clonotype has just one count. The J gene is TRBJ1-1, the V gene TRBV6-1; D is undetermined. Deletions cut 1 base from V and 5 bases from J, with 8 bases between. In germline, CDR1 is MNHNS, CDR2 SASEGT. CDR3 length: 13 residues. CDR3 DNA sequence: TGTGCCAGCAGTGAAGGTGGTGGAACTGAAGCTTTCTTT. Protein: CASSEGGGTEAFF.

V gene TRBV7-9 combines with J gene TRBJ1-1; D is unclear. With 3 bases removed from V and 0 bases from J, the gap between germline ends came to 2 bases. Germline values: CDR1 SEHNR, CDR2 FQNEAQ (reference sequence). CDR3 length: 12 residues. CDR3 bases: TGTGCCAGCAGCTTCATGAACACTGAAGCTTTCTTT. It translates to CASSFMNTEAFF.

This clonotype was detected only a few times. V usage is TRBV7-2 and J usage is TRBJ2-5; TRBD2 might be the D (7 bases). V gave up 11 bases and J gave up 5 bases, with 15 bases separating them. The CDR3 consists of 12 residues. The V gene's germline CDR1 is SGHTA and CDR2 FQGNSA. For the CDR3, the DNA is TGTGCCTCACAGGGCGGGAGTGAGACCCAGTACTTC. Amino acid sequence: CASQGGSETQYF.

The table lists this clonotype with a count of one. The chain has TRBV7-3 and TRBJ1-6; D gene uncertain. In germline, CDR1 is SGHTA, CDR2 FQGTGA. This CDR3 comprises 14 residues. The germline V and J ends were trimmed by 5 bases and 10 bases, with 15 bases remaining between them. CDR3 amino acids: CASSLRQAGSPLHF. CDR3 coding DNA: TGTGCCAGCAGCCTTCGGCAGGCTGGATCACCCCTCCACTTT.

This clonotype was picked up a small number of times. The V and J genes are TRBV20-1 and TRBJ2-5; D is perhaps TRBD2 (6 bases). The CDR3 spans 15 residues. From germline, CDR1 is DFQATT and CDR2 SNEGSKA (reference sequence). Deletions cut 3 bases from V and 1 base from J, with 15 bases between. The CDR3 loop is CSASVAGRTQETQYF. DNA of the CDR3: TGCAGTGCTAGCGTGGCAGGGAGGACCCAAGAGACCCAGTACTTC.

The gene calls are TRBV5-6 and TRBJ2-7; 11 bases match TRBD2. Germline V gene lookup returns CDR1 SGHDT and CDR2 YYEEEE. This CDR3 contains 18 residues. The trim removed 0 bases at V and 4 bases at J, leaving 12 bases unmatched. CDR3 loop: CASSLVASGGFPHYEQYF. CDR3 nucleotide sequence: TGTGCCAGCAGCTTGGTTGCTAGCGGGGGGTTTCCCCATTACGAGCAGTACTTC.